This T cell receptor (beta chain) is from a study of T-cell reconstitution after alpha-beta-depleted transplantation in children. This clonotype has more than one count but fewer than ten. The antigen is not known. Library preparation (for TCRbeta) was performed with unique molecular identifiers. TCRdb re-called the PCR reads through MiXCR, storing one row per CDR3 protein. The data contain 200,000 to 300,000 distinct CDR3 sequences, about a quarter of them singletons. Germline assignment: CDR1 SGHRS and CDR2 YFSETQ. With 3 bases removed from V and 0 bases from J, the gap between germline ends came to 9 bases. This CDR3 is built from 14 residues. Study outcomes and limitations: Some patients owed their high day-60 TCRbeta diversity to surviving recipient T cells and thymic progenitors.

The origin of this receptor is a girl aged 2-10 years with Fanconi anemia, due to receive a stem cell transplant. The sample in question was PBMCs, obtained before TCRalphabeta/CD19-depleted stem cell transplant. The chain carries TRBV5-1 and TRBJ2-5; D is uncertain. CDR3 sequence (DNA): TGCGCCAGCAGCTACGGCCTGGACCAAGAGACCCAGTACTTC. It encodes CASSYGLDQETQYF.